This is a list of T cell receptor beta chains from one sample in a study of blood T cells in healthy people across ages. TCRdb re-called the 5' RACE reads through MiXCR, storing one row per CDR3 protein. The table lists under 1,000,000 distinct CDR3 sequences, roughly 46% of them singletons. Sequences were obtained from blood. All receptors derive from a man older than 75 in good health. Each CDR3 is given with its conserved first and last residue. Each record gives: V gene, clone size, J gene, CDR3 length, D gene, CDR3 DNA, CDR3 protein. A D gene is named only where the DNA matches it firmly. Not every row has a clone size; where given, it reads once, few, many or a size class.

>TRBV28|-|TRBJ1-1|15|-
TGTGCCAGCACCCTGTATGGGGGAGGAATCACTGAAGCTTTCTTT
CASTLYGGGITEAFF
>TRBV2|-|TRBJ1-1|15|-
TGTGCCAGCAGTGGGAACCGAGTAATGAACACTGAAGCTTTCTTT
CASSGNRVMNTEAFF
>TRBV10-3|-|TRBJ2-3|18|TRBD2
TGTGCCATCAGGGCCCCGGGACTAGCGGGGCCTAGCACAGATACGCAGTATTTT
CAIRAPGLAGPSTDTQYF
>TRBV24-1|-|TRBJ2-3|14|-
TGTGCCACCAGTGGCAAGGACTACACAGATACGCAGTATTTT
CATSGKDYTDTQYF
>TRBV5-6|-|TRBJ2-3|15|-
TGTGCCAGCAGCTTGGGCCAGGGAATGACAGATACGCAGTATTTT
CASSLGQGMTDTQYF
>TRBV10-3|-|TRBJ2-4|13|-
TGTGCCATCAGTGAGATCCGTAACAATGAGCAGTACTTC
CAISEIRNNEQYF
>TRBV7-2|-|TRBJ1-4|15|-
TGTGCCAGCAGCCCGGGACCCCTGGGAAATGAAAAACTGTTTTTT
CASSPGPLGNEKLFF
>TRBV7-2|-|TRBJ2-1|14|-
TGTGCCAGCACCCTATTCGGGGGATACAATGAGCAGTTCTTC
CASTLFGGYNEQFF
>TRBV28|-|TRBJ2-7|18|-
TGTGCCACAACCACTTCGGTGAACCGTGGGGGTACCTCCTACGAGCAGTACTTC
CATTTSVNRGGTSYEQYF
>TRBV4-3|few|TRBJ2-1|14|-
TGCGCCAGCAGCCAAGATGGAGTAGCCGGTGAGCAGTTCTTC
CASSQDGVAGEQFF
>TRBV3-1|few|TRBJ2-1|15|TRBD2
TGTGCCAGCAGCCCGTGGACTAGCGGGAAGAATGAGCAGTTCTTC
CASSPWTSGKNEQFF
>TRBV12-3/TRBV12-4|few|TRBJ2-3|13|TRBD1
TGTGCCAGCACGGACAGGATAGCAGATACGCAGTATTTT
CASTDRIADTQYF
>TRBV4-1|few|TRBJ2-7|17|TRBD2
TGCGCCAGCAGCCAAGAGGTCTCTAGCGGGATCCCCTACGAGCAGTACTTC
CASSQEVSSGIPYEQYF
>TRBV7-2|-|TRBJ2-1|15|-
TGTGCCAGCAGCTTAAGGTCAATCCCCTACAATGAGCAGTTCTTC
CASSLRSIPYNEQFF
>TRBV18|-|TRBJ2-3|15|-
-
CASSPSVLDTDTQYF
>TRBV5-6|-|TRBJ1-6|16|-
TGTGCCAGCAGCACCTGGGTCGGGTCCGGGAATTCACCCCTCCACTTT
CASSTWVGSGNSPLHF
>TRBV7-6|many|TRBJ2-7|16|-
TGTGCCAGCAGCTCCCAACCGCCGGGGTCCCCCTACGAGCAGTACTTC
CASSSQPPGSPYEQYF
>TRBV9|-|TRBJ2-3|13|-
TGTGCCAGCAGCTTTATCGTATCAGATACGCAGTATTTT
CASSFIVSDTQYF
>TRBV10-3|-|TRBJ2-3|18|TRBD2
TGTGCCATCAGTGATGTCGGGACTAGCGGGACGGTCACAGAGACGCAGTATTTT
CAISDVGTSGTVTETQYF
>TRBV4-1|-|TRBJ2-1|13|-
TGCGCCAGCAGCCAAGATACTGATAATGAGCAGTTCTTC
CASSQDTDNEQFF
>TRBV14|-|TRBJ2-7|15|-
TGTGCCAGCAGCCCCAGTGAGACTTGGGCTTACGAGCAGTACTTC
CASSPSETWAYEQYF
>TRBV7-2|-|TRBJ1-4|13|-
TGTGCCAGCAGCCTCGGAAACCATGAAAAACTGTTTTTT
CASSLGNHEKLFF
>TRBV20-1|-|TRBJ2-1|15|TRBD2
TGCAGTGCTAGAGATTCGGGAGGGCCCTACAATGAGCAGTTCTTC
CSARDSGGPYNEQFF
>TRBV5-1|-|TRBJ1-1|14|-
TGCGCCAGCAGCTTGGGGACACAGAACACTGAAGCTTTCTTT
CASSLGTQNTEAFF
>TRBV12-3/TRBV12-4|few|TRBJ2-1|15|TRBD2
TGTGCCAGCAACAAGCGGGAGGGGTCCTACAATGAGCAGTTCTTC
CASNKREGSYNEQFF
>TRBV20-1|-|TRBJ2-3|14|TRBD2
TGCAGTGCTAGATTAGCGGGGGGAGGAGATACGCAGTATTTT
CSARLAGGGDTQYF
>TRBV12-3/TRBV12-4|-|TRBJ2-1|18|TRBD2
TGTGCCAGCAGTTCGGCGGGAGGAAGCCGTGCGGCCTACAATGAGCAGTTCTTC
CASSSAGGSRAAYNEQFF
>TRBV12-3/TRBV12-4|-|TRBJ2-5|12|-
TGTGCCAGCAGTAAACAGGTGGAGACCCAGTACTTC
CASSKQVETQYF
>TRBV11-2|-|TRBJ2-7|15|-
TGTGCAAGCAGCTTAGTTATACAGACTTACTACGAGCAGTACTTC
CASSLVIQTYYEQYF
>TRBV12-3/TRBV12-4|-|TRBJ2-4|14|-
TGTGCCAGCAGTCTGGGGGTTTCCAAAAACATTCAGTACTTC
CASSLGVSKNIQYF
>TRBV7-2|-|TRBJ2-5|15|-
TGTGCCAGCAGCTGGGGGGGCGGGTCCCAAGAGACCCAGTACTTC
CASSWGGGSQETQYF
>TRBV28|many|TRBJ2-6|15|-
TGTGCCAGCACCCGGGCCGGGGCTGGGGCCAACGTCCTGACTTTC
CASTRAGAGANVLTF
>TRBV12-3/TRBV12-4|-|TRBJ1-5|13|-
TGTGCCAGCAGTATTCAGGAGAATCAGCCCCAGCATTTT
CASSIQENQPQHF
>TRBV5-1|few|TRBJ2-7|16|TRBD2
TGCGCCAGCAGCCCGTCACCAAGCGGGAGCCACTACGAGCAGTACTTC
CASSPSPSGSHYEQYF
>TRBV11-3|-|TRBJ2-1|11|-
TGTGCCAGCAGCACCCAGGATGAGCAGTTCTTC
CASSTQDEQFF
>TRBV5-1|few|TRBJ2-7|15|-
TGCGCCAGCAGCTTGGATACCCCCAGTACCTACGAGCAGTACTTC
CASSLDTPSTYEQYF
>TRBV6-1|few|TRBJ1-1|13|-
TGTGCCAGCAGTGAAGCGTGGGATTCTGAAGCTTTCTTT
CASSEAWDSEAFF
>TRBV5-1|-|TRBJ1-2|13|-
TGCGCCAGCACGTCTGAGGGAAACTATGGCTACACCTTC
CASTSEGNYGYTF
>TRBV2|-|TRBJ2-7|14|-
TGTGCCAGCAAAATATCAGCGGTGAATAACATTCGGTACTTC
CASKISAVNNIRYF